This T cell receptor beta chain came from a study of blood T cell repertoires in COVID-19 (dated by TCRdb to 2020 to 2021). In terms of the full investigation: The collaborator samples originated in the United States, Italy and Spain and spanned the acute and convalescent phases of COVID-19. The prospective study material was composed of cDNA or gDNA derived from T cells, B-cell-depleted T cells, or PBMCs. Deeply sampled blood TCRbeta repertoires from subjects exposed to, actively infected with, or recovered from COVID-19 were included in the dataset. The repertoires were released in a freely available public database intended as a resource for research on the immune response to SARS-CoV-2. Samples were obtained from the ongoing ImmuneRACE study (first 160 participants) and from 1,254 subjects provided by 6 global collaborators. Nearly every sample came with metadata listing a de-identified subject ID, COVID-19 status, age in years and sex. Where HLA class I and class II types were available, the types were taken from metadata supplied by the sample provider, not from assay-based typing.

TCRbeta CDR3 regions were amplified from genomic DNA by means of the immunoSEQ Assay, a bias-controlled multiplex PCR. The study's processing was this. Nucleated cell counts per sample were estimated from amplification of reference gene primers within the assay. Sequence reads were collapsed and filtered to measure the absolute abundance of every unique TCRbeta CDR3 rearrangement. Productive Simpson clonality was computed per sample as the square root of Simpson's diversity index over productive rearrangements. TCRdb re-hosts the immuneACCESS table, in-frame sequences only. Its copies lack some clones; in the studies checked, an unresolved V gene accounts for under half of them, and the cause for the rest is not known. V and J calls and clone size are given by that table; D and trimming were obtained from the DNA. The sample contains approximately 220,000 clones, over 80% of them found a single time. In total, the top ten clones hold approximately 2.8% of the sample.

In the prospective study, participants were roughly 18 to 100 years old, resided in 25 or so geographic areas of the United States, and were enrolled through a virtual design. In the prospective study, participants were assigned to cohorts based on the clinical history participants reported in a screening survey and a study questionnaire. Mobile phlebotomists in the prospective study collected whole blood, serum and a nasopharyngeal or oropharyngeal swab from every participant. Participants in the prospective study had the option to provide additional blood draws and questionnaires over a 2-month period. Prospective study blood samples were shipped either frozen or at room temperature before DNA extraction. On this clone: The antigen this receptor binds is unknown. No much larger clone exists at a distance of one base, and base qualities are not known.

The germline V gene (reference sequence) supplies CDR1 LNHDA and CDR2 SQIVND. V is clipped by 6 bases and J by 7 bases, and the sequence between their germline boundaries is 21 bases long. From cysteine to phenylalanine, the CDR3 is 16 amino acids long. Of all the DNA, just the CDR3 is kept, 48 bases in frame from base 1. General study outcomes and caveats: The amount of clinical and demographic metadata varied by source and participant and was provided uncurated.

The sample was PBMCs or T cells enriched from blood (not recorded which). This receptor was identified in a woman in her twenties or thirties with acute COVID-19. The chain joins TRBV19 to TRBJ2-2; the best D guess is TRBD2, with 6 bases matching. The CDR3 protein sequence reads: CASSLLQGRGSGELFF. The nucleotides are TGTGCCAGTAGCCTGCTCCAGGGCCGGGGGAGCGGGGAGCTGTTTTTT.